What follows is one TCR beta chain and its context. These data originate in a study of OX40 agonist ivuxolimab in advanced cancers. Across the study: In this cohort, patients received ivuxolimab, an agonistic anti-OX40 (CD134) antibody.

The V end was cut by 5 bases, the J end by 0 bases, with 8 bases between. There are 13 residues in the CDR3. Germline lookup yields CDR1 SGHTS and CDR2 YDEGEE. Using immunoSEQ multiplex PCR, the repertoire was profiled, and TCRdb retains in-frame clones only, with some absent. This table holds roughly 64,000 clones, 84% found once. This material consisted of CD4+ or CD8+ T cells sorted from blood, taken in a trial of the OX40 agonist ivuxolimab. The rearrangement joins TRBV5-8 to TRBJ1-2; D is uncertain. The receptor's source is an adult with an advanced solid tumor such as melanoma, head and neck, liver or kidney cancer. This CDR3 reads CASSMVSNYGYTF. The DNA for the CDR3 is TGTGCCAGCAGTATGGTATCTAACTATGGCTACACCTTC.